A single T cell receptor (beta chain) is shown here with its context. Its matching antigen is unknown. The data derive from a study of cytomegalovirus exposure and HLA in healthy donors. Whole-study context: A subsequent analysis reported that the 120 or so validation repertoires were produced on the same platform that had also been used for the roughly 700 first-cohort repertoires.

The CDR3 contains 15 residues. Per the germline V gene, CDR1 is MNHEY and CDR2 is SMNVEV (reference sequence). V lost 6 bases, J lost 0 bases, and 7 bases stayed unmatched. Findings and caveats of the study: The tendency of first-cohort TCR clusters to co-occur in the 120 validation repertoires was identified by a subsequent analysis.

Profiled with immunoSEQ multiplex PCR; TCRdb holds only in-frame clones, not every one. This repertoire shows over 120,000 clones, about 94% found once; its top ten account for approximately 2%. The sample comprised PBMCs. The gene calls are TRBV27 and TRBJ2-5; 7 bases line up with TRBD1. This TCR was sampled from a man aged 18 to 30 in good health and CMV-seropositive. In nucleotides, the CDR3 is TGTGCCAGCAGCCCAACGACAGGGTACCAAGAGACCCAGTACTTC. Protein product: CASSPTTGYQETQYF.